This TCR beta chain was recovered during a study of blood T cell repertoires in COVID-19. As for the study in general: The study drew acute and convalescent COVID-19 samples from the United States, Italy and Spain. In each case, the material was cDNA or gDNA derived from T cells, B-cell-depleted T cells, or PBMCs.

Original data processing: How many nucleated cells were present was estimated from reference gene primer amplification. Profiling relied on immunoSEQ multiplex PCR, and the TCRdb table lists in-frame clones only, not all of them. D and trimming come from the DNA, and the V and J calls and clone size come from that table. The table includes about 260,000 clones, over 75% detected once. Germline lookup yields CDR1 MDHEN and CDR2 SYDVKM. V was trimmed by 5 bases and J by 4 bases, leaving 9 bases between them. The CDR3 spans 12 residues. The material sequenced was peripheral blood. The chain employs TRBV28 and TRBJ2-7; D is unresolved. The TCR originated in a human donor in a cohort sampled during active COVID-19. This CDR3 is CASSKLLYEQYF. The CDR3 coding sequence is TGTGCCAGCAGTAAACTCCTATACGAGCAGTACTTC.